This TCR beta chain is drawn from a study of radiotherapy plus CTLA-4 blockade in lung cancer. Profiling relied on immunoSEQ multiplex PCR, and the TCRdb table lists in-frame clones only, not all of them. The data show about 120,000 clones, just under 90% seen once. Trimming removed 0 bases at V and 7 bases at J, with 5 bases between. Germline assignment: CDR1 SGHAT and CDR2 FQNNGV. The CDR3 sequence is 12 residues long. V and J are TRBV11-2 and TRBJ2-3; D uncertain. The input for sequencing was peripheral blood, taken from a patient treated with radiotherapy plus ipilimumab. The TCR originated in a human donor with non-small cell lung cancer that progressed on radiotherapy plus ipilimumab. CDR3: CASSLDRYTQYF. CDR3 sequence (DNA): TGTGCCAGCAGCTTAGATCGGTATACGCAGTATTTT. Together with reference TRBV11-2 and TRBJ2-3, the CDR3 gives the full variable domain: EAGVAQSPRYKIIEKRQSVAFWCNPISGHATLYWYQQILGQGPKLLIQFQNNGVVDDSQLPKDRFSAERLKGVDSTLKIQPAKLEDSAVYLCASSLDRYTQYFGPGTRLTVL.